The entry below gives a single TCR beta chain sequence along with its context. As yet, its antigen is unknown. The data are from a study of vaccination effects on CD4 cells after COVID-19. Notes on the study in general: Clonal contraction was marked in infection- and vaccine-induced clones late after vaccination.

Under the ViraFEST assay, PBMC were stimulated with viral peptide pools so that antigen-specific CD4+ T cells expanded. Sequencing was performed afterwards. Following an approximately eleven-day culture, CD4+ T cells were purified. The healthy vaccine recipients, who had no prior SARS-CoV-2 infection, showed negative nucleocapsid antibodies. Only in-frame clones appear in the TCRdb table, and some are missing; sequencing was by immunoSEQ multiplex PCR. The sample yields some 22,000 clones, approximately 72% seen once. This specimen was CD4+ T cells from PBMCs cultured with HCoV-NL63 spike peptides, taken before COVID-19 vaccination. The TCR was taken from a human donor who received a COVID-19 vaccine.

The DNA of the CDR3 is TGTGCCAGCAGCCCAGACCCAACAGTTTCCTACGAGCAGTACTTC. Protein product: CASSPDPTVSYEQYF. The chain has TRBV9 and TRBJ2-7, with D unresolved. V was trimmed by 4 bases and J by 1 base, leaving 15 bases between them. Germline V gene lookup returns CDR1 SGDLS and CDR2 YYNGEE. The CDR3 sequence is 15 residues long.